Listed below are T cell receptor beta chains from one sample, sequenced in a study of regulatory T cells in long-lasting Graves disease. One entry per CDR3 protein, called by TCRdb with MiXCR from the multiplex PCR reads. Seen here are 360,000 or so distinct CDR3 sequences, roughly 24% observed once, and the top ten hold approximately 28%. This sample comprised peripheral blood mononuclear cells (PBMCs), obtained when the disease was refractory, from a patient treated with antithyroid drugs. The receptors come from a woman in her forties with Graves disease. Each CDR3 is given with its conserved first and last residue. D genes are given only for firm matches. Some rows have no size entry. The others give once, few or many, or a class for an expanded clone.

abundance	v_gene	d_gene	len	j_gene	CDR3nt	CDR3aa
.	TRBV28	.	16	TRBJ2-1	TGTGCCAGCAATTTAGCCTGGCCCTCCTCCTACAATGAGCAGTTCTTC	CASNLAWPSSYNEQFF
many	TRBV28	.	13	TRBJ1-5	TGTGCCAGCAGTACCCTCTTTTATCAGCCCCAGCATTTT	CASSTLFYQPQHF
.	TRBV28	.	14	TRBJ2-1	TGTGCCAGCAGCATCTATGGGGTCGGCAATGAGCAGTTCTTC	CASSIYGVGNEQFF
.	TRBV5-1	.	16	TRBJ1-3	TGCGCCAGCAGCTACCAACAGGGATTCTCTGGAAACACCATATATTTT	CASSYQQGFSGNTIYF
.	TRBV4-1	.	16	TRBJ2-7	TGCGCCAGCAGCCAATTATCTTTGCTCAGGGGCTACGAGCAGTACTTC	CASSQLSLLRGYEQYF
few	TRBV5-1	TRBD2	14	TRBJ2-7	TGCGCCAGCAGCGCGAGACTAGCCAACCACGAGCAGTACTTC	CASSARLANHEQYF
many	TRBV29-1	.	14	TRBJ1-1	TGCAGCGTTGAAGATCGGGGCAGGAGCACTGAAGCTTTCTTT	CSVEDRGRSTEAFF
.	TRBV7-3	.	16	TRBJ2-3	TGTGCCAGCAGCTTATACGGGGGAGTGATCACAGATACGCAGTATTTT	CASSLYGGVITDTQYF
.	TRBV5-1	TRBD2	16	TRBJ2-1	TGCGCCAGCAGCTTGGCCCCGACTAGCGGGAAGAATGAGCAGTTCTTC	CASSLAPTSGKNEQFF
many	TRBV3-1	TRBD1	16	TRBJ1-1	TGTGCCAGCAGCCAACGGACCGGGACAGGGAGGACTGAAGCTTTCTTT	CASSQRTGTGRTEAFF
many	TRBV28	.	13	TRBJ1-2	TGTGCCAGCAGGCAACGGACCTGGGATGGCTACACCTTC	CASRQRTWDGYTF
many	TRBV2	TRBD1	14	TRBJ1-1	TGTGCCGGGACCCGGGACAGGCTCAACACTGAAGCTTTCTTT	CAGTRDRLNTEAFF
many	TRBV28	TRBD2	13	TRBJ2-5	TGTGCCATCCGGACTAGCGGGAAAGAGACCCAGTACTTC	CAIRTSGKETQYF
few	TRBV12-3/TRBV12-4	.	14	TRBJ2-7	TGTGCCAGCAGTCCCCGAGTGACAGTCTACGAGCAGTACTTC	CASSPRVTVYEQYF
many	TRBV20-1	.	13	TRBJ1-1	TGCAGTGCTAGACCGGTGAAGAACACTGAAGCTTTCTTT	CSARPVKNTEAFF
many	TRBV11-2	.	14	TRBJ2-7	TGTGCCAGCAGCTTAGGCGGAAGGGCCTACGAGCAGTACTTC	CASSLGGRAYEQYF
.	TRBV28	TRBD1	16	TRBJ2-3	TGTGCCAGCAGTTTCCTAGGGACAGGGGTCACAGATACGCAGTATTTT	CASSFLGTGVTDTQYF
many	TRBV2	.	13	TRBJ1-5	TGTGCCAGCCATTACAGGCCCGATCAGCCCCAGCATTTT	CASHYRPDQPQHF
many	TRBV29-1	TRBD2	19	TRBJ2-5	TGCAGCGTTTTAAAGGGCCGGGGACTAGCGGGGCGGAGTGGAGAGACCCAGTACTTC	CSVLKGRGLAGRSGETQYF
many	TRBV6-1	TRBD2	17	TRBJ2-2	TGTGCCAGCAGTGCTTACCGCAGCGGGAGGGACACCGGGGAGCTGTTTTTT	CASSAYRSGRDTGELFF
many	TRBV28	.	15	TRBJ1-3	TGTGCCAGCAGCCTTGCTCGGACATTTGGAAACACCATATATTTT	CASSLARTFGNTIYF
few	TRBV7-8	.	16	TRBJ2-6	TGTGCCAGCAGCTTAGAGGGGAGCTCTGGGGCCAACGTCCTGACTTTC	CASSLEGSSGANVLTF
.	TRBV6-1	.	17	TRBJ2-4	TGTGCCAGCAGTGAAAGGGTCCGACTCCCGGCCAAAAACATTCAGTACTTC	CASSERVRLPAKNIQYF
many	TRBV2	TRBD2	14	TRBJ2-7	TGTGCCAGCAGTGAGGTGGGAGGGTCCTACGAGCAGTACTTC	CASSEVGGSYEQYF
few	TRBV5-5	.	17	TRBJ2-7	TGTGCCAGCAGCTCAATCTATACGACAGGAGGACCATACGAGCAGTACTTC	CASSSIYTTGGPYEQYF
many	TRBV28	.	15	TRBJ1-2	TGTGCCAGCAGTTCCGGAGGGGTGTTATTCTTCGGCTACACCTTC	CASSSGGVLFFGYTF
.	TRBV20-1	.	13	TRBJ2-2	TGCAGTGCTAGCGGGAGTCTGCCCGGGGAGCTGTTTTTT	CSASGSLPGELFF
.	TRBV20-1	.	11	TRBJ1-2	TGCAGTGCTAGGGACCAAGGAGGCTACACCTTC	CSARDQGGYTF
many	TRBV28	.	11	TRBJ2-7	TGTGCCAGCAGCCAGAGCTACGAGCAGTACTTC	CASSQSYEQYF
many	TRBV28	.	13	TRBJ1-2	TGTGCCAGCAGTTCGACCTCTAACTATGGCTACACCTTC	CASSSTSNYGYTF
few	TRBV24-1	.	16	TRBJ2-7	TGTGCCACCAGTGACCCCGGACGTCTGAGCTCCTACGAGCAGTACTTC	CATSDPGRLSSYEQYF
many	TRBV12-5	TRBD1	14	TRBJ2-7	TGTGCTAGTGGTTTGCGGGACAGCTCCTACGAGCAGTACTTC	CASGLRDSSYEQYF
.	TRBV27	.	14	TRBJ2-7	TGTGCCAGCAGTATCCAGGGACCGGGCTACGAGCAGTACTTC	CASSIQGPGYEQYF
.	TRBV5-1	.	15	TRBJ2-3	TGCGCCAGCAGCCATCCGACAGGCTCCGCAGATACGCAGTATTTT	CASSHPTGSADTQYF
many	TRBV28	TRBD1	13	TRBJ1-5	TGTGCCAGCACCCGGGACAGAAATCAGCCCCAGCATTTT	CASTRDRNQPQHF
many	TRBV10-1	.	15	TRBJ2-7	TGCGCCAGCAGTGAGTCGGGGGAGACCCCCTACGAGCAGTACTTC	CASSESGETPYEQYF
many	TRBV20-1	TRBD1	16	TRBJ2-6	TGCAGTGCGGATCGGACAGGGGGCAGTGGGGCCAACGTCCTGACTTTC	CSADRTGGSGANVLTF
many	TRBV20-1	TRBD1	12	TRBJ1-1	TGCAGTGCTCTAACAGGGGTCACTGAAGCTTTCTTT	CSALTGVTEAFF
few	TRBV19	TRBD1	16	TRBJ1-1	TGTGCCAGTAGTACAATGGGACAGTTATTGAACACTGAAGCTTTCTTT	CASSTMGQLLNTEAFF
few	TRBV29-1	.	12	TRBJ2-7	TGCAGCGTATTTGCTGGTTTAGGCGAGCAGTACTTC	CSVFAGLGEQYF
many	TRBV20-1	TRBD1	15	TRBJ1-6	TGCAGTGCTAGAGGGGAGACAGGGGGCTATTCACCCCTCCACTTT	CSARGETGGYSPLHF
many	TRBV28	TRBD2	19	TRBJ2-2	TGTGCCAGCAGTTTCTTATTTCTTGGCGGGAGAATTGACACCGGGGAGCTGTTTTTT	CASSFLFLGGRIDTGELFF
many	TRBV7-8	.	14	TRBJ2-7	TGTGCCAGCAGCTTATTCGGCACAACCTACGAGCAGTACTTC	CASSLFGTTYEQYF
few	TRBV5-1	TRBD2	13	TRBJ2-5	TGCGCCAGCGCCTTAGCGGGAGCAGAGACCCAGTACTTC	CASALAGAETQYF
.	TRBV7-9	.	13	TRBJ1-1	TGTGCCAGCAGCCAAGGACGCGCCATTGAAGCTTTCTTT	CASSQGRAIEAFF
many	TRBV27	TRBD2	15	TRBJ2-7	TGTGCCAGCAGTCGTGGACCGGGAGGGGGTCGCGAGCAGTACTTC	CASSRGPGGGREQYF
.	TRBV5-1	TRBD2	16	TRBJ2-2	TGCGCCAGCAGCCCGGGACTAGCGGGATTAGTCGGGGAGCTGTTTTTT	CASSPGLAGLVGELFF
.	TRBV4-1	.	15	TRBJ2-7	TGCGCCAGCAGCGAAACCCGGGACTTCTACTACGAGCAGTACTTC	CASSETRDFYYEQYF
.	TRBV20-1	.	14	TRBJ1-1	TGCAGTGCAGGTTCACCAGATCCGAACACTGAAGCTTTCTTT	CSAGSPDPNTEAFF
few	TRBV12-3/TRBV12-4	.	13	TRBJ1-2	TGTGCCAGCAGTTTAACGGGACATTATGGCTACACCTTC	CASSLTGHYGYTF
many	TRBV12-3/TRBV12-4	.	13	TRBJ2-7	TGTGCCAGCGGTCGGCAGGGATCCTACGAGCAGTACTTC	CASGRQGSYEQYF
.	TRBV7-2	.	12	TRBJ2-7	TGTGCCAGCAGCTTAGAGGCTAGTTCAAGTTACTTC	CASSLEASSSYF
many	TRBV6-1	TRBD1	14	TRBJ2-7	TGTGCCAGCAGACTAACAGGGGAAGGCTACGAGCAGTACTTC	CASRLTGEGYEQYF
.	TRBV20-1	TRBD2	15	TRBJ2-5	TGCAGTGCTAGAGGACTAGCGGGACCTAGGGAGACCCAGTACTTC	CSARGLAGPRETQYF
.	TRBV15	.	14	TRBJ1-2	TGTGCCACCAGCATAGGAAGGGGCGGAAGTGGCTACACCTTC	CATSIGRGGSGYTF
.	TRBV9	TRBD2	15	TRBJ2-7	TGTGCCAGCAGCGTAGTATTAGCGGGGGACTACGAGCAGTACTTC	CASSVVLAGDYEQYF
few	TRBV13	TRBD1	14	TRBJ1-4	TGTGCCAGCCGGAGGGGACAGGGGGTGGAAAAACTGTTTTTT	CASRRGQGVEKLFF
few	TRBV6-1	TRBD2	13	TRBJ2-3	TGTGCCAGCAGTCAACTAGCGGGAGATACGCAGTATTTT	CASSQLAGDTQYF